This paragraph covers one T cell receptor (beta chain) sequence. The source of the sample is a study of neurological immune-mediated disorders. As to time point: longitudinal time-point 3. TCRdb redid the calling of the 5' RACE reads with MiXCR, one entry per CDR3 protein. The sample holds approximately 50,000 distinct CDR3 sequences, more than 7% seen once. The sequenced sample was PBMCs. This clonotype was sampled from a woman aged 40 to 50 in good health.

The CDR3 DNA reads TGTGCCAGCAGTCCGGGACAGCTAAACTATGGCTACACCTTC. Residues: CASSPGQLNYGYTF. The V and J genes are TRBV6-6 and TRBJ1-2, with 7 positions matching TRBD1. The CDR3 covers 14 residues. CDR1 and CDR2 (germline): MNHNY, SVGAGI (reference sequence). The V gene end was trimmed by 5 bases and the J gene end by 2 bases; junction bases not matched to a gene: 5.